This T cell receptor (beta chain) derives from a study of CD8+ T cells in alopecia areata. Study-wide findings and caveats: Amid tofacitinib therapy, many expanded lesional clones stayed present in scalp and blood.

Once RNA had been extracted, it was reverse transcribed into cDNA to act as the sequencing template. Assay: immunoSEQ multiplex PCR; the TCRdb copy retains only in-frame clones and omits some. Of under 95,000 clones in the sample, about two thirds were seen once. Trimming took off 6 bases at V and 3 bases at J, with 21 bases between the two ends. Germline assignment: CDR1 MNHEY and CDR2 SMNVEV (reference sequence). The CDR3 has 16 amino acids. Remarks on this clone: Its target is unknown.

Treatment here: oral pan-JAK inhibitor, 5-10 mg twice daily. Individuals with alopecia areata gave both lesional scalp punch biopsies and peripheral blood for collection. The source is a human donor with alopecia areata. The chain joins TRBV27 to TRBJ2-7; tentatively, D is TRBD1 (5 bases). Sequencing used CD8+ T cells sorted from blood, obtained at approximately week 45, from a patient treated with tofacitinib. CDR3 bases: TGTGCCAGCAGCGAGCAGACTCTAAACCAGGGCTACGAGCAGTACTTC. It codes for CASSEQTLNQGYEQYF.